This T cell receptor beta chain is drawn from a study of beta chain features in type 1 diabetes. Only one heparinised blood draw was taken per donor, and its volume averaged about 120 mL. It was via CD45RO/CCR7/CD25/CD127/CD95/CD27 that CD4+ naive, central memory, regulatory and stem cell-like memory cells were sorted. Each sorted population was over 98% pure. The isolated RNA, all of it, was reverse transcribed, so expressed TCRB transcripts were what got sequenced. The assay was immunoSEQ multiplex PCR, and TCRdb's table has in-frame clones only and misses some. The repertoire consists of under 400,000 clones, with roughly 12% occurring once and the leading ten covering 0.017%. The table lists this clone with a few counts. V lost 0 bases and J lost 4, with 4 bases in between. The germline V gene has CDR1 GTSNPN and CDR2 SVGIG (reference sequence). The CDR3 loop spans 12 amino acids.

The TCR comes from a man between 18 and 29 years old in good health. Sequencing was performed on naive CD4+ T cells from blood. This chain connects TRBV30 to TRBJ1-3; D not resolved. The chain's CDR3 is CAWSVIGNTIYF. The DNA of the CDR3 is TGTGCCTGGAGTGTTATCGGAAACACCATATATTTT.